This T cell receptor beta chain was sequenced for a study of T-cell reconstitution after alpha-beta-depleted transplantation in children. To note about this clonotype: The target antigen is unknown.

Study findings and constraints: After one year, T-cell counts and TCRbeta diversity mostly came from new T cells. Expanded graft clones, several hundred of them, were reportedly the source of alpha-beta T cells about two months after transplant. The study traced high day-60 TCRbeta diversity in some patients to surviving recipient T cells and thymic progenitors.

Per the germline V gene, CDR1 is KGHSH and CDR2 is LQKENI. With V trimmed by 1 base and J by 9 bases, 9 bases remained unmatched. CDR3 size: 16 residues. For TCRbeta, the library was prepared with unique molecular identifiers. From the PCR reads, TCRdb called clonotypes with MiXCR, one entry per CDR3 protein. The sample lists almost 600,000 distinct CDR3 sequences, around 27% occurring once. Sequencing was performed on PBMCs, taken before TCRalphabeta/CD19-depleted stem cell transplant. The source is a boy under two years old with Wiskott-Aldrich syndrome, due to receive a stem cell transplant. V gene TRBV18 combines with J gene TRBJ2-1; 10 bases line up with TRBD2. CDR3 region: CASSPLKAGGHVEQFF. CDR3 DNA: TGTGCCAGCTCACCACTTAAAGCGGGAGGGCATGTTGAGCAGTTCTTC.